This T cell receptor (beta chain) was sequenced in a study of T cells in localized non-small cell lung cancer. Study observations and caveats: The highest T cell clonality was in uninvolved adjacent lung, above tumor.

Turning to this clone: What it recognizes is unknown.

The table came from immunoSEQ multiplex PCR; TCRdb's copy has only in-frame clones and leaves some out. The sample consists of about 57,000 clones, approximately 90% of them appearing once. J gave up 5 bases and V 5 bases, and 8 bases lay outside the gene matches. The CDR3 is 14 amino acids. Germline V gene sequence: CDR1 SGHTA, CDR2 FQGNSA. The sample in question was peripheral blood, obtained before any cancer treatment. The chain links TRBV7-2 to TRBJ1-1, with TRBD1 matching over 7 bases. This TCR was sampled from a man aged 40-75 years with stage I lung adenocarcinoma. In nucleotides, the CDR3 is TGTGCCAGCAGCAAAGGGACAGAAAGGACTGAAGCTTTCTTT. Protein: CASSKGTERTEAFF.